Listed below are T cell receptor beta chains from one sample, sequenced in a study of T cell responses to AZD1222 COVID-19 vaccine. TCRdb's copy holds only in-frame clones and misses some; the assay was immunoSEQ multiplex PCR. The sample holds 95,000 to 100,000 clones, roughly 83% seen once. Source: peripheral blood, taken 28 days after the second AZD1222 dose. The source of these receptors is an adult who received the AZD1222 COVID-19 vaccine. The CDR3 runs from the conserved cysteine through the conserved F or W. A D gene is named only where the DNA matches it firmly. The size field is filled for only some rows; it gives once, few, many or a size class.

v_call	d_call	clone_size	j_call	cdr3_aa	cdr3_nt
TRBV11-2	NA	NA	TRBJ2-7	CASSSPRAWRDYEQYF	TGTGCCAGCAGCTCCCCTAGGGCGTGGAGGGATTACGAGCAGTACTTC
TRBV6-2/TRBV6-3	NA	NA	TRBJ1-1	CASSTPLRTEAFF	TGTGCCAGCAGTACACCTCTCCGAACTGAAGCTTTCTTT
TRBV7-2	TRBD2	NA	TRBJ2-7	CASSSREGTSGAYEQYF	TGTGCCAGCAGCTCCCGCGAGGGGACTAGCGGGGCCTACGAGCAGTACTTC
TRBV2	NA	NA	TRBJ1-2	CASSSGEDYGYTF	TGTGCCAGCAGCTCGGGAGAGGATTATGGCTACACCTTC
TRBV7-3	NA	NA	TRBJ2-3	CASSPTTTDTQYF	TGTGCCAGCAGCCCTACCACGACAGATACGCAGTATTTT
TRBV27	TRBD2	NA	TRBJ2-7	CASSPDHGGIGTYEQYF	TGTGCCAGCAGCCCCGATCACGGGGGGATAGGGACCTACGAGCAGTACTTC
TRBV2	TRBD1	few	TRBJ2-7	CASSYGTGSYEQYF	TGTGCCAGCAGTTACGGGACAGGGTCGTACGAGCAGTACTTC
TRBV4-1	NA	NA	TRBJ1-1	CASSQPILNTEAFF	TGCGCCAGCAGCCAACCGATCTTGAACACTGAAGCTTTCTTT
TRBV19	TRBD1	NA	TRBJ1-5	CASRNRGQPQHF	TGTGCCAGTAGGAACAGGGGACAGCCCCAGCATTTT
TRBV10-3	TRBD2	NA	TRBJ2-3	CAISVAGGPDTQYF	TGTGCCATCAGTGTAGCGGGAGGGCCGGATACGCAGTATTTT
TRBV7-3	NA	NA	TRBJ2-2	CASRRDRNSGELFF	TGTGCCAGCAGACGTGACAGGAACTCCGGGGAGCTGTTTTTT
TRBV9	TRBD2	NA	TRBJ2-3	CASSAGLAGYTDTQYF	TGTGCCAGCAGCGCCGGACTAGCGGGATACACAGATACGCAGTATTTT
TRBV3-1/TRBV3-2	NA	NA	TRBJ1-3	CASSQGAGNNGNTIYF	TGTGCCAGCAGCCAAGGGGCTGGGAACAATGGAAACACCATATATTTT
TRBV7-2	TRBD1	once	TRBJ1-1	CGFRTGPSEAFF	TGTGGTTTTAGGACAGGCCCGTCTGAAGCTTTCTTT